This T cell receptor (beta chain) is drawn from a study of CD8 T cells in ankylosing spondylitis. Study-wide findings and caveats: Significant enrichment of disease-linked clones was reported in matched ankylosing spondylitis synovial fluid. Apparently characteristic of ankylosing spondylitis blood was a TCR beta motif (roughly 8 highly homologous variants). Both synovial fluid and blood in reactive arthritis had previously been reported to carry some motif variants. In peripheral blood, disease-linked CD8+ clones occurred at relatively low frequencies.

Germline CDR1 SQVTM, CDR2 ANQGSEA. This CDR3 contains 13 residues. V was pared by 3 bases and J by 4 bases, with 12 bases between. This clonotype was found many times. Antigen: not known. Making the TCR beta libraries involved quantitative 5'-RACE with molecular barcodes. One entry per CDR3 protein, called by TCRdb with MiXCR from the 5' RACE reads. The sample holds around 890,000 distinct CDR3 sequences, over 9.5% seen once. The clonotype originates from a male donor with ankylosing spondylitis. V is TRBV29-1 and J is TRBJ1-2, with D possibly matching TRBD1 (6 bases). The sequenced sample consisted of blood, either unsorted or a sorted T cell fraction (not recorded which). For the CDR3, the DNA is TGCAGCGTTGATCGACAGGCTCTCTATGGCTACACCTTC. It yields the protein CSVDRQALYGYTF. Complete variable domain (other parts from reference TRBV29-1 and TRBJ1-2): SAVISQKPSRDICQRGTSLTIQCQVDSQVTMMFWYRQQPGQSLTLIATANQGSEATYESGFVIDKFPISRPNLTFSTLTVSNMSPEDSSIYLCSVDRQALYGYTFGSGTRLTVV.